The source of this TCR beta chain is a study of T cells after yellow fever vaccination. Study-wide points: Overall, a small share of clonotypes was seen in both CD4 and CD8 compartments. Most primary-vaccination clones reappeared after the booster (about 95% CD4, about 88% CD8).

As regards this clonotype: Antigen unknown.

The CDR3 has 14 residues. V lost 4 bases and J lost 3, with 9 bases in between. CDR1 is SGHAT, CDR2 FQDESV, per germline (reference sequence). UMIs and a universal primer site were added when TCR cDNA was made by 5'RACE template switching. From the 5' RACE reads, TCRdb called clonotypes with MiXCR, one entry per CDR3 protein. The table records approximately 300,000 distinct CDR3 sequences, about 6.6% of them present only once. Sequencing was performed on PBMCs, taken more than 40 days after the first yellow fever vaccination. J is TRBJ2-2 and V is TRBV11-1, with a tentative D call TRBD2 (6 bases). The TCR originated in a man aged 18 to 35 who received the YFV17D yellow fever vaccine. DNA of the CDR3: TGTGCCAGCAGCTCCGGGGGACACACCGGGGAGCTGTTTTTT. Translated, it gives CASSSGGHTGELFF. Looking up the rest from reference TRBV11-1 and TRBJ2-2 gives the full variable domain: EAEVAQSPRYKITEKSQAVAFWCDPISGHATLYWYRQILGQGPELLVQFQDESVVDDSQLPKDRFSAERLKGVDSTLKIQPAELGDSAMYLCASSSGGHTGELFFGEGSRLTVL.